This entry is about one T cell receptor beta chain. The CDR3 runs 14 residues. Germline lookup yields CDR1 SEHNR and CDR2 FQNEAQ (reference sequence). V was clipped by 2 bases and J by 1 base; unmatched bases: 0. These data come from a study of cytomegalovirus exposure and HLA in healthy donors. Vbeta (60) and Jbeta (13) primers were used in the PCR. Measured with immunoSEQ multiplex PCR; TCRdb has only the in-frame clones, and not every one. The table includes 100,000 to 120,000 clones, 75% to 85% detected once. This TCR was sampled from a young man in good health and CMV-seronegative. V gene TRBV7-9 combines with J gene TRBJ2-3; TRBD2 agrees at 7 bases. Sequencing input: PBMCs. The CDR3 loop is CASSLTSGTDTQYF. The DNA of the CDR3 is TGTGCCAGCAGCTTAACTAGCGGCACAGATACGCAGTATTTT.